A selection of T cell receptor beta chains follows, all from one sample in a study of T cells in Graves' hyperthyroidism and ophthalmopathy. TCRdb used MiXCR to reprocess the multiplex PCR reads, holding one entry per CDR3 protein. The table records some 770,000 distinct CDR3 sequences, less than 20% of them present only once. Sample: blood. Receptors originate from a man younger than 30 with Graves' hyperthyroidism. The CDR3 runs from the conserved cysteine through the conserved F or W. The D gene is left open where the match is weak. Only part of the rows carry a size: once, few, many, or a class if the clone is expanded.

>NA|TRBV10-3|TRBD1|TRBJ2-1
CAISPYVTGATGNEQFF
TGTGCCATCAGTCCATACGTGACAGGGGCCACGGGGAATGAGCAGTTCTTC
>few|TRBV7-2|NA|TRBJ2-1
CASSRPRGDTYDEQFF
TGTGCCAGCAGCCGCCCCAGGGGTGACACCTACGATGAGCAGTTCTTC
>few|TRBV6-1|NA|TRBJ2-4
CASSFRRGRIGNIQYF
TGTGCCAGCAGTTTTCGGAGGGGGCGCATCGGGAACATTCAGTACTTC
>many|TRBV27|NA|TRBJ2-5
CASSPGLGAGTQYF
TGTGCCAGCAGTCCTGGACTCGGAGCGGGGACCCAGTACTTC
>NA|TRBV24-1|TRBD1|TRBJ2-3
CATSSDREDTQYF
TGTGCCACCAGTAGTGACAGGGAGGATACGCAGTATTTT
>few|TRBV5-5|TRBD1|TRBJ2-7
CASSWGDRGINEQYF
TGTGCCAGCAGCTGGGGGGACAGGGGGATCAACGAGCAGTACTTC
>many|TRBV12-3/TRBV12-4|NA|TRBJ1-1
CASSLGGSLNTEAFF
TGTGCCAGCAGTTTGGGCGGATCCCTGAACACTGAAGCTTTCTTT
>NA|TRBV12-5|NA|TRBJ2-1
CASTRQFF
TGTGCTAGTACGAGACAGTTCTTC
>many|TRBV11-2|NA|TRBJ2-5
CASSLVASFVGETQYF
TGTGCCAGCAGCTTAGTGGCTAGCTTTGTGGGAGAGACCCAGTACTTC
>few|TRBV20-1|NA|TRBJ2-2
CSARDRRGRHTGELFF
TGCAGTGCTAGAGATCGTCGGGGACGCCACACCGGGGAGCTGTTTTTT
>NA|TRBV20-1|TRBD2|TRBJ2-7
CSARTGEREATYEQYF
TGCAGTGCTAGGACGGGGGAGCGGGAGGCGACCTACGAGCAGTACTTC
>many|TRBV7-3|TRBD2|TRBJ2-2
CASSRGLAGTGELFF
TGTGCCAGCAGCCGAGGACTAGCGGGCACCGGGGAGCTGTTTTTT
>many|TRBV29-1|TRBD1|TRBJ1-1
CSALDRGRNTAFF
TGCAGCGCCTTGGACAGGGGTAGGAATACGGCTTTCTTT
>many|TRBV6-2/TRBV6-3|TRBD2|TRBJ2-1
CASRFIAGSYNEQFF
TGTGCCAGCAGATTCATAGCGGGCTCCTACAATGAGCAGTTCTTC
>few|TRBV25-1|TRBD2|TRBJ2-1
CASSELREGLNEQFF
TGTGCCAGCAGTGAATTGAGGGAGGGCCTCAATGAGCAGTTCTTC
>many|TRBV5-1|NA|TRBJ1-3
CASSLFSSGNTIYF
TGCGCCAGCAGCTTGTTCAGCTCTGGAAACACCATATATTTT
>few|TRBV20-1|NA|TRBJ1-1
CSGGAVNTEAFF
TGCAGTGGCGGTGCAGTGAACACTGAAGCTTTCTTT
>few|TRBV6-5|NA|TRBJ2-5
CASSYSIGELHF
TGTGCCAGCAGTTACTCGATTGGGGAACTACACTTC
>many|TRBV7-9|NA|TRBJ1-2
CASSWNDPMSGGYTF
TGTGCCAGCAGCTGGAACGATCCGATGTCTGGGGGCTACACCTTC
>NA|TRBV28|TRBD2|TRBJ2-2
CASRSIGDLAGLNTGELFF
TGTGCCAGCAGGTCCATCGGGGACCTAGCGGGATTAAACACCGGGGAGCTGTTTTTT
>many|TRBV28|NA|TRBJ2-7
CASSPDFRRKFYEQYF
TGTGCCAGCAGTCCGGACTTTCGACGGAAGTTCTACGAGCAGTACTTC
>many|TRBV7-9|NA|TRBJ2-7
CASSLDIPTYEQYF
TGTGCCAGCAGCTTGGACATACCAACCTACGAGCAGTACTTC
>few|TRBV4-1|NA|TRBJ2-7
CASSQDMRDSYEQYF
TGCGCCAGCAGCCAAGATATGCGGGACTCCTACGAGCAGTACTTC
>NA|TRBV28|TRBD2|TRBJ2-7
CASSLLGMGLSGGEQYF
TGTGCCAGCAGTTTATTGGGTATGGGACTGTCGGGGGGGGAGCAGTACTTC
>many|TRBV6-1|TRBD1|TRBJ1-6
CASSRDRGRNLHNSPLHF
TGTGCCAGCAGCCGGGACAGGGGGCGAAACCTCCATAATTCACCCCTCCACTTT
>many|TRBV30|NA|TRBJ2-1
CAWIEIRDSANEQFF
TGTGCCTGGATCGAAATCCGGGACTCAGCCAATGAGCAGTTCTTC